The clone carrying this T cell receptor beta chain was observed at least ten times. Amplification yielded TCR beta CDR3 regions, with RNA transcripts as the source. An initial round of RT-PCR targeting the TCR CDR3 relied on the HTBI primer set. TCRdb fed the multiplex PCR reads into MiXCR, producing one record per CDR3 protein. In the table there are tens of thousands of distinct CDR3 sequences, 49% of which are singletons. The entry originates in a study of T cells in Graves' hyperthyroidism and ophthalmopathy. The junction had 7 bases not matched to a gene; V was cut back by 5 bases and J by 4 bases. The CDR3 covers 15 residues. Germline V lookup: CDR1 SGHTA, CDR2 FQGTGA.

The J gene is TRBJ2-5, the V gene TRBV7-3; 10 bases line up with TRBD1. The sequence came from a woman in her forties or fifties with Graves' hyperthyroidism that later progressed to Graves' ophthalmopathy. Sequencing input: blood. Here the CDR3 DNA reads TGTGCCAGCAGCACCGGGACAGGGGTCATAGAGACCCAGTACTTC. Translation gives CASSTGTGVIETQYF.